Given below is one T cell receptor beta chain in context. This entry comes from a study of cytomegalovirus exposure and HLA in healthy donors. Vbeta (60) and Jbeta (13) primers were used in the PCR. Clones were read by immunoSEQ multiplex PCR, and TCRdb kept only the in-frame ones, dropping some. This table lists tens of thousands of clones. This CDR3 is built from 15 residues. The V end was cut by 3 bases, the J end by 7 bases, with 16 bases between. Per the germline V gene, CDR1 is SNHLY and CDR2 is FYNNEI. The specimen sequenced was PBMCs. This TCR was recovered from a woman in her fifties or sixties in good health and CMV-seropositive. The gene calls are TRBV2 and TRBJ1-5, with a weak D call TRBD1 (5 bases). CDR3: CASSDQGAQIQPQHF. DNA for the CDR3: TGTGCCAGCAGTGATCAAGGGGCGCAAATACAGCCCCAGCATTTT. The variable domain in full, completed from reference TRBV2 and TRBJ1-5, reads EPEVTQTPSHQVTQMGQEVILRCVPISNHLYFYWYRQILGQKVEFLVSFYNNEISEKSEIFDDQFSVERPDGSNFTLKIRSTKLEDSAMYFCASSDQGAQIQPQHFGDGTRLSIL.